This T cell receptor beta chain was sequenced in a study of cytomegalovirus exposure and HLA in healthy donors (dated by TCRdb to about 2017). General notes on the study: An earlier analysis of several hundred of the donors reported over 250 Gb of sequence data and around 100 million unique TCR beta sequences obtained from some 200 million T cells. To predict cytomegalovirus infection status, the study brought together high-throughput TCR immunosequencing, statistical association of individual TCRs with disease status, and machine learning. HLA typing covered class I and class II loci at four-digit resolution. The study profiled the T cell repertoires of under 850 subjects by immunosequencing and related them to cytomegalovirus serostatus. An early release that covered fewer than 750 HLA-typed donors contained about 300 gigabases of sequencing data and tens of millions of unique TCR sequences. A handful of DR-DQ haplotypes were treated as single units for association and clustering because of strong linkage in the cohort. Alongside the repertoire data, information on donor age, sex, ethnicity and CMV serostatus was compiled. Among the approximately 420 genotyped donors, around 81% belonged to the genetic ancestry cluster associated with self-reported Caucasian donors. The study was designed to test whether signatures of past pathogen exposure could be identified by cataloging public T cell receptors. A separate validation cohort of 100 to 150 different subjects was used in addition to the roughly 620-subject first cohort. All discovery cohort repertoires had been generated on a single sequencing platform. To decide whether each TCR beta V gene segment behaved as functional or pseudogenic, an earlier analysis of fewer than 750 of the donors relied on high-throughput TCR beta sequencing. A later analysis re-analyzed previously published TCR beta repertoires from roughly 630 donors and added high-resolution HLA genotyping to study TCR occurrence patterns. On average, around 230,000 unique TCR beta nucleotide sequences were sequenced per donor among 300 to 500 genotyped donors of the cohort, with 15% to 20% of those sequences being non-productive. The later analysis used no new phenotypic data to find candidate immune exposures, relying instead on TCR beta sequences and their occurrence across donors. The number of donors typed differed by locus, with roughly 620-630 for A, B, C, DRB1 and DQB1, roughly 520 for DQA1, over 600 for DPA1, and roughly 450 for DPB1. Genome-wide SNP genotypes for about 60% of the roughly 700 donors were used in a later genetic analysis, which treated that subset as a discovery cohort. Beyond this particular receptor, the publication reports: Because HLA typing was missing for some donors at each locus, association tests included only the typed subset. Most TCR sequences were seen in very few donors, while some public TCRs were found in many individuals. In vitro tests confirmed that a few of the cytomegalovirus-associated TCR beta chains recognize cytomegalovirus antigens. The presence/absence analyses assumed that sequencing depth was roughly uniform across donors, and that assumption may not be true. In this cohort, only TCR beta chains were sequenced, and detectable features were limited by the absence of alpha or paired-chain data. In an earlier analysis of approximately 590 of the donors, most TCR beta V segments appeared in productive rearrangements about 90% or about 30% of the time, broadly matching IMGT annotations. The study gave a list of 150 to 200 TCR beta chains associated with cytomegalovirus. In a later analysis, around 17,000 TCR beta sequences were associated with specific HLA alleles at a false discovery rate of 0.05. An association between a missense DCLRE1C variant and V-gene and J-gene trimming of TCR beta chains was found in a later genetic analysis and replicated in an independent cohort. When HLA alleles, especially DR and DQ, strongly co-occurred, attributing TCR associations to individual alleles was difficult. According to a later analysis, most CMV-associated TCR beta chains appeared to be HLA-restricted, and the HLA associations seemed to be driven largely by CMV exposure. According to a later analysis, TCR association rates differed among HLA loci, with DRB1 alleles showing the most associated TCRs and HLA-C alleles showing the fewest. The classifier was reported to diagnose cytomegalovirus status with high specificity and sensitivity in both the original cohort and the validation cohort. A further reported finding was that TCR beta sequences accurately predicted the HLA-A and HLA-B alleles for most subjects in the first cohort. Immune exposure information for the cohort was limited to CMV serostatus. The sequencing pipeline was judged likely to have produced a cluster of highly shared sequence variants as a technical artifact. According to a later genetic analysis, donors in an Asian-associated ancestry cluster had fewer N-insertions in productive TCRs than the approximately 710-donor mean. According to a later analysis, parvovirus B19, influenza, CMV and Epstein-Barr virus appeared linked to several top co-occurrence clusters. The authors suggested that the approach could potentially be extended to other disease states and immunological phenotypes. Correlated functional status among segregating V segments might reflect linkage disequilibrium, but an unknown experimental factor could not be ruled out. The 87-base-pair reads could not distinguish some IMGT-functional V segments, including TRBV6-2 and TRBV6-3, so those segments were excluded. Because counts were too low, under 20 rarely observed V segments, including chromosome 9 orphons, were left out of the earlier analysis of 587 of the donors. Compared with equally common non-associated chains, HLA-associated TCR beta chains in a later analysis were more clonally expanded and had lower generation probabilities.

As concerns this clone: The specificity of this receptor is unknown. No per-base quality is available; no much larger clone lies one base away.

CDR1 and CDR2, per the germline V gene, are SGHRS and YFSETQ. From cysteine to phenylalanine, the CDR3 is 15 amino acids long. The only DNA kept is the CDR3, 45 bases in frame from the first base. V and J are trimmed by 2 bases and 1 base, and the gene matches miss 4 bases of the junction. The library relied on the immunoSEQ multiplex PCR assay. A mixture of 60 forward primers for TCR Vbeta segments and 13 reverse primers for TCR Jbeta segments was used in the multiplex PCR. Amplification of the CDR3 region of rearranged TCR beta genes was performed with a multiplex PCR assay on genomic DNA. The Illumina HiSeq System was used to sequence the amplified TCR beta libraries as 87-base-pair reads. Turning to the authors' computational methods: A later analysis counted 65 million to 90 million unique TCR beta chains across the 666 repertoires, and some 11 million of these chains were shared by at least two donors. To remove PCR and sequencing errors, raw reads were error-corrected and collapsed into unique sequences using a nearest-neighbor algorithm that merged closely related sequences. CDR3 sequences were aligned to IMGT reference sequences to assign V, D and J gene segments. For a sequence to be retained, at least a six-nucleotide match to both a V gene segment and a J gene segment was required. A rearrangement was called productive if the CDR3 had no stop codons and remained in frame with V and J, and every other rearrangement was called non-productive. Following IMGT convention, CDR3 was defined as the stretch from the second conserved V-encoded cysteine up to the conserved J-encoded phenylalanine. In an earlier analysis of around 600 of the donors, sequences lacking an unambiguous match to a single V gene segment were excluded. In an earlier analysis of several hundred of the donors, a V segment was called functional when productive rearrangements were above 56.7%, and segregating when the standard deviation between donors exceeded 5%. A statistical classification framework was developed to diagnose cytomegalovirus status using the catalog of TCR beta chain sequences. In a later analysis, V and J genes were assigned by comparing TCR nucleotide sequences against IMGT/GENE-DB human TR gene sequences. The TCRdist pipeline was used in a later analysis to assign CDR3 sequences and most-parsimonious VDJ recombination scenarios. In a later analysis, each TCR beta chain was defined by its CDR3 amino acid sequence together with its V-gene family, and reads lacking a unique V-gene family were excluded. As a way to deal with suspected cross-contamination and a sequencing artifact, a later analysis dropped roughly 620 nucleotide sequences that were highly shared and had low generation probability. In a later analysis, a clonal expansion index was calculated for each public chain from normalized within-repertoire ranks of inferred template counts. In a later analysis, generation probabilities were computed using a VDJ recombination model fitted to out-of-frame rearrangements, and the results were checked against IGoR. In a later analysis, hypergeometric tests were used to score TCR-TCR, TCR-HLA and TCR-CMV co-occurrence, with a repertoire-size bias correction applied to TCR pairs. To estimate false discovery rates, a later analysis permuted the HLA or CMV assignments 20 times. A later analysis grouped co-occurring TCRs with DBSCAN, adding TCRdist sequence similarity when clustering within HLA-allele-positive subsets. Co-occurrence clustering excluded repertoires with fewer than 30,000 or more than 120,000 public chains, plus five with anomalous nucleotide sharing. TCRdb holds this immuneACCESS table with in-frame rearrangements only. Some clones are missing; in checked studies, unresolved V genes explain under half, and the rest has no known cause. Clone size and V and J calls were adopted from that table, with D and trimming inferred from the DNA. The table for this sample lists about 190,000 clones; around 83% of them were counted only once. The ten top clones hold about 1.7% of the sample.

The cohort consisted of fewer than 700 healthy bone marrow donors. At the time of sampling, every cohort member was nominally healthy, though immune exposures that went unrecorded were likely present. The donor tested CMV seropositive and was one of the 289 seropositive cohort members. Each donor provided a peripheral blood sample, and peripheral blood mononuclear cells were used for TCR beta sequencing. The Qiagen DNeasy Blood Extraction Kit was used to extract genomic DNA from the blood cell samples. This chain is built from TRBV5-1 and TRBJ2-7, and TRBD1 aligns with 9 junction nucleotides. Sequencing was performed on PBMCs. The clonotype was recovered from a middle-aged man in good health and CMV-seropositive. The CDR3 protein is CASSFTGTGSYEQYF. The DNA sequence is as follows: TGCGCCAGCAGCTTCACCGGGACAGGGTCCTACGAGCAGTACTTC. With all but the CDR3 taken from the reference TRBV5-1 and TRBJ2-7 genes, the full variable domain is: KAGVTQTPRYLIKTRGQQVTLSCSPISGHRSVSWYQQTPGQGLQFLFEYFSETQRNKGNFPGRFSGRQFSNSRSEMNVSTLELGDSALYLCASSFTGTGSYEQYFGPGTRLTVT.